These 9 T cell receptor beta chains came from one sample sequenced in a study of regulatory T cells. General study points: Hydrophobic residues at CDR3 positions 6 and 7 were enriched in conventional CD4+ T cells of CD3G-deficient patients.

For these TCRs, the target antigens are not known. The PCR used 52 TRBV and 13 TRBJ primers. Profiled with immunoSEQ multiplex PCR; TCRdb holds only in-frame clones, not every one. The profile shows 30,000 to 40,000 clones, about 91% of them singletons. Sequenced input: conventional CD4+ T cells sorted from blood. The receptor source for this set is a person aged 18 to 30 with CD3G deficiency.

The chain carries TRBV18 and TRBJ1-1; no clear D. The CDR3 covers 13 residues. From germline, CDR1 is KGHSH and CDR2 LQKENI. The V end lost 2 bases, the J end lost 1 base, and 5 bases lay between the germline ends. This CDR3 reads CASSPVQNTEAFF. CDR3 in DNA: TGTGCCAGCTCACCAGTACAGAACACTGAAGCTTTCTTT. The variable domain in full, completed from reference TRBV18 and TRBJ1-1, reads NAGVMQNPRHLVRRRGQEARLRCSPMKGHSHVYWYRQLPEEGLKFMVYLQKENIIDESGMPKERFSAEFPKEGPSILRIQQVVRGDSAAYFCASSPVQNTEAFFGQGTRLTVV.

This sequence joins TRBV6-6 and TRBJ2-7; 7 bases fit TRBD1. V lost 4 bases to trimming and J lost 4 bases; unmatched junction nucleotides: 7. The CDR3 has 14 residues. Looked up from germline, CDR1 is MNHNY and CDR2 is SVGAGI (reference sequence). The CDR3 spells CASSSTGVGYEQYF. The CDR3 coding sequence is TGTGCCAGCAGTTCAACAGGGGTAGGGTACGAGCAGTACTTC.

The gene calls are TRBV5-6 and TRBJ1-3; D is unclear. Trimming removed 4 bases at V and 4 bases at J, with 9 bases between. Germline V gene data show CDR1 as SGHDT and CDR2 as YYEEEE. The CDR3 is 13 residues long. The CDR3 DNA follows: TGTGCCAGCAGCCTCATAAGGGGAAACACCATATATTTT. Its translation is CASSLIRGNTIYF. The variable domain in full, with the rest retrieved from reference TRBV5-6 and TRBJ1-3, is DAGVTQSPTHLIKTRGQQVTLRCSPKSGHDTVSWYQQALGQGPQFIFQYYEEEERQRGNFPDRFSGHQFPNYSSELNVNALLLGDSALYLCASSLIRGNTIYFGEGSWLTVV.

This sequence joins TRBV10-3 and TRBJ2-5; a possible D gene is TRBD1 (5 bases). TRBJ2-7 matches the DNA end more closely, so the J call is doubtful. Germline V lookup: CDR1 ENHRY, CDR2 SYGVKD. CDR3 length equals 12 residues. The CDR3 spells CAISRGLYEQYF. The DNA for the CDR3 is TGTGCCATCAGTAGGGGTCTCTACGAGCAGTACTTC.

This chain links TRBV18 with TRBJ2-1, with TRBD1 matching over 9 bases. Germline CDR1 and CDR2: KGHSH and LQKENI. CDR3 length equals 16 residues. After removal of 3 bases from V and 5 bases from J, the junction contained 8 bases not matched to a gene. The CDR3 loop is CASSPRRQGVNNEQFF. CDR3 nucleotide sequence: TGTGCCAGCTCACCTAGACGACAGGGGGTTAACAATGAGCAGTTCTTC.

The CDR3 here is CASSPRAGYGELFF. The CDR3 DNA reads TGTGCCAGCAGTCCCCGGGCCGGTTACGGGGAGCTGTTTTTT. The chain couples TRBV6-5 to TRBJ2-2; the D is unclear. The germline gives CDR1 MNHEY, CDR2 SVGAGI. V lost 5 bases and J 7 bases, leaving 14 bases between the germline ends. The CDR3 length is 14 residues.

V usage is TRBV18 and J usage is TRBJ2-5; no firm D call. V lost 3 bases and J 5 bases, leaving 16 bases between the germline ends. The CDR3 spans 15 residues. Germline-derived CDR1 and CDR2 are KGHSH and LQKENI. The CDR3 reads CASSPLASPRETQYF. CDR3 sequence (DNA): TGTGCCAGCTCACCTTTAGCCTCACCGCGGGAGACCCAGTACTTC. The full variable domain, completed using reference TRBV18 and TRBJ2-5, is NAGVMQNPRHLVRRRGQEARLRCSPMKGHSHVYWYRQLPEEGLKFMVYLQKENIIDESGMPKERFSAEFPKEGPSILRIQQVVRGDSAAYFCASSPLASPRETQYFGPGTRLLVL.

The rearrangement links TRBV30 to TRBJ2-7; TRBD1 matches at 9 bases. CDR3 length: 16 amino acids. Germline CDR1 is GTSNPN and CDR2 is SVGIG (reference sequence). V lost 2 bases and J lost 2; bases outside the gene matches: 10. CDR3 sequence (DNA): TGTGCCTGGAGTCCCCCCGGACAGGGGTCCCCCTACGAGCAGTACTTC. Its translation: CAWSPPGQGSPYEQYF.

This CDR3 reads CASSLDPAGSDTQYF. CDR3 coding DNA: TGTGCCAGCAGCTTAGACCCAGCAGGGTCAGATACGCAGTATTTT. V and J are TRBV7-9 and TRBJ2-3; tentative D call: TRBD1 (5 bases). Germline CDR1 is SEHNR and CDR2 is FQNEAQ (reference sequence). The CDR3 loop spans 15 amino acids. V dropped 1 base and J dropped 4 bases, with 12 bases sitting between them. The full variable domain, its missing parts supplied by reference TRBV7-9 and TRBJ2-3, is DTGVSQNPRHKITKRGQNVTFRCDPISEHNRLYWYRQTLGQGPEFLTYFQNEAQLEKSRLLSDRFSAERPKGSFSTLEIQRTEQGDSAMYLCASSLDPAGSDTQYFGPGTRLTVL.